Sequencing of this T cell receptor (beta chain) was carried out in a study of blood T cell repertoires in COVID-19. This clone was counted between two and nine times. This table comes from immunoSEQ multiplex PCR, and its TCRdb copy is limited to in-frame clones, with some not included. This table has approximately 350,000 clones, about 89% appearing once. Germline V gene sequence: CDR1 LGHNA, CDR2 YNFKEQ. Unmatched junction bases numbered 3, after V lost 4 bases and J lost 10 bases. The CDR3 is 11 amino acids. The source is a man aged 35 to 55 with acute or convalescent COVID-19. Material: peripheral blood. J is TRBJ2-7 and V is TRBV4-2; 8 bases align to TRBD2. Here the CDR3 reads CASSLAGTQYF. The DNA of the CDR3 is TGTGCCAGCAGCCTAGCGGGAACCCAGTACTTC.